This TCR beta chain was recovered during a study of cytomegalovirus exposure and HLA in healthy donors (dated by TCRdb to the late 2010s). For the wider study: According to an earlier analysis of a few hundred of the donors, about 179 million T cells yielded some 120 million unique TCR beta sequences and 250 to 350 Gb of sequence data. Around 320 gigabases of sequencing data and 80 million or so unique TCR sequences were included in an early release covering about 700 HLA-typed donors. The genetic ancestry cluster associated with self-reported Caucasian donors included around four fifths of the approximately 400 genotyped donors. The aim of the study was to test whether cataloging public T cell receptors could identify signatures of past pathogen exposure. The study profiled the T cell repertoires of about 640 subjects by immunosequencing and related them to cytomegalovirus serostatus. Besides the first cohort of more than 650 subjects, a separate validation cohort made up of over a hundred different subjects was used. High-throughput TCR immunosequencing, statistical association of individual TCRs with disease status, and machine learning were combined to predict cytomegalovirus infection status. A later analysis re-examined previously published TCR beta repertoires from 500 to 700 donors and added high-resolution HLA genotyping to investigate patterns of TCR occurrence. Rather than using new phenotypic data, the later analysis identified candidate immune exposures from TCR beta sequences and from how often those sequences occurred across donors. An earlier analysis of 500 to 650 of the donors applied high-throughput TCR beta sequencing to assess whether each TCR beta V gene segment acted as functional or pseudogenic. Alongside the repertoire data, information on donor age, sex, ethnicity and CMV serostatus was compiled. A later genetic analysis used genome-wide SNP genotypes for about 60% of the 666 donors, treating that subset as a discovery cohort. All discovery cohort repertoires had been generated using a single sequencing platform. HLA typing included class I and class II loci at four-digit resolution. Typing coverage varied by locus: roughly 620-640 donors for A, B, C, DRB1 and DQB1; about 520 for DQA1; about 600 for DPA1; fewer than 480 for DPB1. A handful of DR-DQ haplotypes were handled as single units for association and clustering because linkage in the cohort was strong. Among 398 genotyped donors of the cohort, an average of approximately 240,000 unique TCR beta nucleotide sequences were sequenced per donor, about a sixth of them non-productive.

Taken from the germline V gene (reference sequence), the CDR1 and CDR2 loops are WNHNN and SYGVQD. At the junction V is shortened by 6 bases and J by 2 bases; bases outside the gene matches: 8. Spanning cysteine to phenylalanine, the CDR3 consists of 15 amino acids. The read is trimmed to its CDR3 DNA, 45 bases read in frame from base 1. Library creation used the immunoSEQ multiplex PCR assay. The multiplex PCR relied on a mix of 60 forward primers for TCR Vbeta segments and 13 reverse primers for TCR Jbeta segments. A multiplex PCR assay on genomic DNA amplified the CDR3 region of rearranged TCR beta genes. On the Illumina HiSeq System, the amplified TCR beta libraries were sequenced as 87-base-pair reads. In the source study's methods: Across the 640 or so repertoires, a later analysis counted about 81 million unique TCR beta chains, 9 million to 14 million of which were shared by at least two donors. Raw reads were error-corrected and collapsed into unique sequences with a nearest-neighbor algorithm that merged closely related sequences to remove PCR and sequencing errors. CDR3 sequences were aligned to IMGT reference sequences to assign V, D and J gene segments. For a sequence to be retained, at least a six-nucleotide match to both a V gene segment and a J gene segment was required. A rearrangement was called productive if the CDR3 had no stop codons and remained in frame with V and J, and every other rearrangement was called non-productive. Following IMGT convention, CDR3 was defined as the stretch from the second conserved V-encoded cysteine up to the conserved J-encoded phenylalanine. Sequences without an unambiguous match to a single V gene segment were excluded from the earlier analysis of several hundred of the donors. In an earlier analysis of a few hundred of the donors, a V segment was called functional when productive rearrangements were above 56.7%, and segregating when the standard deviation between donors exceeded 5%. A statistical classification framework was developed to diagnose cytomegalovirus status using the catalog of TCR beta chain sequences. V and J gene assignment, in a later analysis, came from comparing TCR nucleotide sequences with IMGT/GENE-DB human TR gene sequences. In a later analysis, CDR3 sequences and most-parsimonious VDJ recombination scenarios were assigned using the TCRdist pipeline. A later analysis defined each TCR beta chain by its CDR3 amino acid sequence plus V-gene family, and excluded reads lacking a unique V-gene family. In a later analysis, nearly 600 highly shared, low-generation-probability nucleotide sequences were removed to address suspected cross-contamination and a sequencing artifact. In a later analysis, a clonal expansion index for each public chain was calculated from normalized within-repertoire ranks of inferred template counts. Generation probabilities in a later analysis came from a VDJ recombination model fitted to out-of-frame rearrangements, and those results were checked against IGoR. A later analysis scored TCR-TCR, TCR-HLA and TCR-CMV co-occurrence with hypergeometric tests, applying a repertoire-size bias correction to TCR pairs. False discovery rates were estimated in a later analysis by permuting HLA or CMV assignments 20 times. In a later analysis, co-occurring TCRs were grouped with DBSCAN, and TCRdist sequence similarity was added when clustering was performed within HLA-allele-positive subsets. For co-occurrence clustering, repertoires with fewer than 30,000 or more than 120,000 public chains were excluded, along with roughly 5 repertoires with anomalous nucleotide sharing. What TCRdb holds here is the immuneACCESS table cut down to in-frame rearrangements. Part of the clones is not present; checked against another copy, under half of the missing clones reflect an unresolved V gene, and the others are unexplained. V, J and clone size were drawn from that table, and D and trimming were deduced from the DNA. This sample comprises some 150,000 clones, roughly 9.6% of them detected only once. The top ten hold 6.5% to 8.5% of the sample.

On the study overall, not on this receptor specifically: In an earlier analysis of under 600 of the donors, most TCR beta V segments were observed in productive rearrangements about 90% or about 30% of the time, broadly matching IMGT annotations. Compared with equally common non-associated chains, HLA-associated TCR beta chains in a later analysis were more clonally expanded and had lower generation probabilities. In vitro tests confirmed that three of the cytomegalovirus-associated TCR beta chains recognize cytomegalovirus antigens. Most TCR sequences were observed very rarely across donors, whereas some public TCRs were present in many individuals. The study listed approximately 150 TCR beta chains as associated with cytomegalovirus. At a false discovery rate of 0.05, a later analysis linked some 18,000 TCR beta sequences to specific HLA alleles. Cytomegalovirus status was reported to be diagnosed by the classifier with high specificity and sensitivity in both the original and validation cohorts. Linkage disequilibrium might explain the correlated functional status among segregating V segments, but an unknown experimental factor could not be excluded. The authors suggested that the approach could potentially be generalized to other disease states and immunological phenotypes. In a later analysis, TCR association rates were found to vary across HLA loci, with the most associated TCRs seen for DRB1 alleles and the fewest for HLA-C alleles. Some IMGT-functional V segments, including TRBV6-2 and TRBV6-3, could not be told apart with the 87-base-pair reads, so those segments were excluded. Most CMV-associated TCR beta chains appeared to be HLA-restricted in a later analysis, and the HLA associations seemed to be driven largely by CMV exposure. A later analysis reported that several top co-occurrence clusters appeared linked to parvovirus B19, influenza, CMV and Epstein-Barr virus. Assigning TCR associations to individual alleles was difficult when HLA alleles, especially DR and DQ, strongly co-occurred. A further reported finding was that TCR beta sequences accurately predicted the HLA-A and HLA-B alleles for most subjects in the first cohort. A later genetic analysis associated a missense DCLRE1C variant with V-gene and J-gene trimming of TCR beta chains, and an independent cohort replicated the association. A group of highly shared sequence variants was considered likely to be a technical artifact of the sequencing pipeline. Presence/absence analyses assumed roughly uniform sequencing depth across donors, an assumption that may not hold. Only TCR beta chains were sequenced in this cohort, and the absence of alpha or paired-chain data limited detectable features. The only immune exposure information available for the cohort was CMV serostatus. In a later genetic analysis, fewer N-insertions in productive TCRs were reported among donors in an Asian-associated ancestry cluster than the 666-donor mean. Approximately 18 rarely observed V segments, including chromosome 9 orphons, were excluded from the earlier analysis of approximately 500 of the donors because counts were too low. HLA typing was unavailable for some donors at each locus, so association tests used only the typed subset.

In this sample, this clone turned up a few times. The antigen it recognizes is unknown. Nothing much larger sits one base from this clone, and base qualities are not available. The cohort consisted of some 670 healthy bone marrow donors. All cohort members were sampled while nominally healthy, although unrecorded immune exposures were likely present. The donor tested CMV seropositive, placing the donor among the approximately 290 seropositive members of the cohort. A peripheral blood sample was collected from each donor, and TCR beta sequencing was performed on peripheral blood mononuclear cells. Genomic DNA was extracted from the blood cell samples with the Qiagen DNeasy Blood Extraction Kit.

The clonotype originates from a woman in her thirties or forties in good health and CMV-seropositive. What was sequenced was PBMCs. This sequence uses TRBV10-1 and TRBJ2-7, with TRBD2 matching 9 junction bases. The DNA is TGCGCCAGCAGCCTGCAGACTAGCGGACCCTACGAGCAGTACTTC. It is translated as CASSLQTSGPYEQYF.